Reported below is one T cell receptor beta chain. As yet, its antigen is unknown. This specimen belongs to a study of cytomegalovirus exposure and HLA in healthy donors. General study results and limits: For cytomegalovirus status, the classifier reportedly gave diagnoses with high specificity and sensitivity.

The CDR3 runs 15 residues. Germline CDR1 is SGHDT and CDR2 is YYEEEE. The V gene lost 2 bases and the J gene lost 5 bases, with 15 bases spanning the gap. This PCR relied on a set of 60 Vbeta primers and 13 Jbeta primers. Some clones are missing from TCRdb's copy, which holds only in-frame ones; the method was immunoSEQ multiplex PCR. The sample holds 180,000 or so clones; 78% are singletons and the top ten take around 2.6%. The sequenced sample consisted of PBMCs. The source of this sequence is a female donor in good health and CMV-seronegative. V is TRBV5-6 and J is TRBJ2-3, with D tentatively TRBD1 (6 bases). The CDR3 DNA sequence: TGTGCCAGCAGCTTAGTGTCAGGGGCCCGAGATACGCAGTATTTT. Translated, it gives CASSLVSGARDTQYF. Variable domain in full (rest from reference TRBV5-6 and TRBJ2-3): DAGVTQSPTHLIKTRGQQVTLRCSPKSGHDTVSWYQQALGQGPQFIFQYYEEEERQRGNFPDRFSGHQFPNYSSELNVNALLLGDSALYLCASSLVSGARDTQYFGPGTRLTVL.